These T cell receptor beta chains were read from a single sample in a study of blood T cell repertoires in COVID-19. Sequencing used immunoSEQ multiplex PCR; TCRdb keeps in-frame clones, though not all of them. Seen here are some 100,000 clones, almost 85% observed once, and the top ten hold around 7.3%. The sample taken for sequencing was peripheral blood. Source of these receptors: a man in his fifties or sixties with active or convalescent COVID-19. The CDR3 runs from the conserved cysteine through the conserved F or W. The D gene is left open where the match is weak. Some rows have no size entry. The others give once, few or many, or a class for an expanded clone.

few	TRBD2	TRBJ2-2	TRBV4-3	CASSQGLAGRWGTGELFF	TGCGCCAGCAGCCAGGGACTAGCGGGGCGCTGGGGGACCGGGGAGCTGTTTTTT
few	.	TRBJ2-1	TRBV4-1	CASSRGSFGDNEQFF	TGCGCCAGCAGCCGTGGGAGTTTTGGGGACAATGAGCAGTTCTTC
.	TRBD2	TRBJ2-1	TRBV18	CASSPAGAAGGLNEQFF	TGTGCCAGCTCACCCGCGGGGGCAGCGGGGGGCCTCAATGAGCAGTTCTTC
.	TRBD2	TRBJ2-5	TRBV27	CASSLARLAGGHQETQYF	TGTGCCAGCAGTTTGGCAAGACTAGCGGGGGGGCACCAAGAGACCCAGTACTTC
.	TRBD1	TRBJ2-2	TRBV13	CASEPGQWTGELFF	TGTGCCAGCGAACCGGGACAGTGGACCGGGGAGCTGTTTTTT
.	.	TRBJ1-6	TRBV15	CATSGYRTVDNNSPLHF	TGTGCCACCAGCGGATATAGGACAGTCGACAATAATTCACCCCTCCACTTT
.	TRBD1	TRBJ2-5	TRBV5-4	CASSSGQGAETQYF	TGTGCCAGCAGCTCGGGACAGGGGGCGGAGACCCAGTACTTC
.	TRBD2	TRBJ2-1	TRBV19	CASSITSGGNEQFF	TGTGCCAGTAGTATAACTAGCGGGGGGAATGAGCAGTTCTTC
.	.	TRBJ1-6	TRBV9	CASSVGGTALKSPLHF	TGTGCCAGCAGCGTCGGGGGAACAGCGTTGAAGTCACCCCTCCACTTT
.	.	TRBJ2-7	TRBV7-2	CASSLGVTYEQYF	TGTGCCAGCAGCTTAGGTGTTACCTACGAGCAGTACTTC
.	TRBD2	TRBJ2-1	TRBV7-6	CASSLLGVAGSYNEQFF	TGTGCCAGCAGCCTTCTTGGAGTAGCGGGTTCCTACAATGAGCAGTTCTTC